The present TCR beta chain was sequenced within a study of regulatory T cells in long-lasting Graves disease. Background on the study: Those Graves' patients who were newly diagnosed had been on antithyroid drugs under 3 months. Study results and caveats: Relative to newly diagnosed Graves' patients, persistent ones had lower TCR diversity.

Time point given: newly diagnosed GD, antithyroid drugs for less than 3 months. There was RNA extracted from PBMCs, and the TCR library was made from it. CDR3 length: 12 amino acids. CDR1 and CDR2 from the germline V gene are MNHEY and SVGAGI. V was cut by 2 bases and J by 7 bases, with 6 bases left in between. On this clonotype: Its antigen is unknown.

Investigators prepared the TCR beta libraries by applying iRepertoire HTBI primers and Arm-PCR of CDR3 regions. TCRdb analysed the multiplex PCR reads with MiXCR anew, one entry per CDR3 protein. The sample shows 680,000 or so distinct CDR3 sequences, less than 20% of them seen only once. The same data also went into a second study, on T cells in Graves' hyperthyroidism and ophthalmopathy. Per that study: Lactation, pregnancy, other autoimmune disease or uncontrolled infection excluded patients.

The source is a young woman with Graves disease. The sequencing here drew on peripheral blood mononuclear cells (PBMCs), taken at new diagnosis, from a patient treated with antithyroid drugs. J is TRBJ2-1 and V is TRBV6-5, with unresolved D. In DNA form, the CDR3 reads TGTGCCAGCAGTTACGGGTGGAATGAGCAGTTCTTC. Amino acids: CASSYGWNEQFF.